Below are 15 T cell receptor beta chains sequenced from a single sample in a study of control samples from healthy donors and cancer patients. Produced via immunoSEQ multiplex PCR; TCRdb's table is partial and in-frame only. The repertoire holds approximately 90,000 clones, with about 82% as singletons. Specimen: blood. The receptors come from a man aged 30 to 45 in good health.

The chain couples TRBV6-6 to TRBJ1-5; 9 nucleotides match TRBD1. Germline CDR1 reads MNHNY; CDR2 reads SVGAGI (reference sequence). The ends lost 7 bases at V and 7 bases at J; junction bases unmatched: 14. The CDR3 is 16 amino acids. CDR3 in amino acids: CASKQPGQGRDQPQHF. The CDR3 DNA sequence: TGTGCCAGCAAACAACCGGGACAGGGAAGGGACCAGCCCCAGCATTTT.

The V call is TRBV9, the J call TRBJ2-7; D unclear. The CDR3 has 14 amino acids. CDR1 is SGDLS, CDR2 YYNGEE, per germline. V gave up 2 bases and J gave up 5 bases, with 14 bases separating them. The CDR3 DNA is TGTGCCAGCAGCGTTGCCGCGGTGAGGAACGAGCAGTACTTC. Translation: CASSVAAVRNEQYF.

V is TRBV28 and J is TRBJ1-2; the match to TRBD1 covers 8 bases. Germline CDR1 and CDR2: MDHEN and SYDVKM. V was pared by 3 bases and J by 2 bases, with 8 bases of the junction left unmatched. The CDR3 is 16 amino acids. The CDR3 is CASSFTGGDKNYGYTF. The CDR3 region has the DNA TGTGCCAGCAGTTTTACAGGGGGAGATAAAAACTATGGCTACACCTTC.

The V gene is TRBV25-1, the J gene TRBJ1-1; D unclear. V gave up 5 bases and J gave up 2 bases, with 9 bases separating them. Germline assignment: CDR1 MGHDK and CDR2 SYGVNS. This CDR3 has 13 amino acids. CDR3 nucleotides: TGTGCCAGCAGTCACGGGGTTAACACTGAAGCTTTCTTT. Translating it yields CASSHGVNTEAFF.

The chain employs TRBV28 and TRBJ1-5; D unresolved. The CDR3 sequence is 13 residues long. The V end lost 5 bases, the J end lost 0 bases, and 5 bases lay between the germline ends. The germline V gene has CDR1 MDHEN and CDR2 SYDVKM. CDR3 sequence: CASSPSSNQPQHF. Here the CDR3 DNA reads TGTGCCAGCAGTCCCTCTAGCAATCAGCCCCAGCATTTT. Together with reference TRBV28 and TRBJ1-5, the CDR3 gives the full variable domain: DVKVTQSSRYLVKRTGEKVFLECVQDMDHENMFWYRQDPGLGLRLIYFSYDVKMKEKGDIPEGYSVSREKKERFSLILESASTNQTSMYLCASSPSSNQPQHFGDGTRLSIL.

The J gene is TRBJ1-1, the V gene TRBV19, with TRBD1 as a possible D gene (6 bases). V was clipped by 0 bases and J by 5 bases, with 13 bases between them. CDR1 and CDR2 from the germline V gene are LNHDA and SQIVND (reference sequence). This CDR3 region has 15 residues. This CDR3 is CASSIDPGAFTEAFF. CDR3 in DNA: TGTGCCAGTAGTATAGATCCGGGGGCGTTTACTGAAGCTTTCTTT.

The chain joins TRBV27 to TRBJ1-2; possibly TRBD1 for D (6 bases). Looked up from germline, CDR1 is MNHEY and CDR2 is SMNVEV (reference sequence). The CDR3 sequence is 16 residues long. V was trimmed by 1 base and J by 0 bases, leaving 12 bases between them. The CDR3 protein is CASSLYRVPANYGYTF. CDR3 bases: TGTGCCAGCAGTTTATACAGGGTCCCAGCTAACTATGGCTACACCTTC.

This chain connects TRBV6-5 to TRBJ2-7, with TRBD1 matching over 7 bases. CDR1 and CDR2 (germline): MNHEY, SVGAGI. Losses at the gene ends were 0 bases for V and 2 bases for J; bases not matched to a gene: 1. There are 14 residues in the CDR3. DNA of the CDR3: TGTGCCAGCAGTTACTCGACAGGGACCTACGAGCAGTACTTC. Amino acid sequence: CASSYSTGTYEQYF.

This clone appeared a few times. The identical CDR3 is also encoded by other nucleotide sequences in the sample. This sequence joins TRBV11-2 and TRBJ1-6; no definite D call. Trimming left V 3 bases short and J 3 bases short, with 6 bases between. Germline assignment: CDR1 SGHAT and CDR2 FQNNGV. There are 14 residues in the CDR3. The CDR3 sequence is CASSFNSYNSPLHF. CDR3 DNA sequence: TGTGCCAGCAGCTTCAACAGCTATAATTCACCCCTCCACTTT.

V and J are TRBV5-1 and TRBJ2-7; D possibly corresponds to TRBD1 (6 bases). CDR1 is SGHRS, CDR2 YFSETQ, per germline. This CDR3 is 14 amino acids long. V gave up 4 bases and J gave up 3 bases, with 14 bases separating them. In nucleotides, the CDR3 is TGCGCCAGCAGCCCCAGGGGAGATCTCTACGAGCAGTACTTC. Its protein is CASSPRGDLYEQYF.

The V and J genes are TRBV7-9 and TRBJ1-5; 7 nucleotides agree with TRBD1. The CDR3 runs 15 residues. Germline V gene lookup returns CDR1 SEHNR and CDR2 FQNEAQ (reference sequence). V lost 3 bases and J lost 6; bases outside the gene matches: 8. CDR3 loop: CASSFHTGVGQPQHF. CDR3 bases: TGTGCCAGCAGCTTCCACACAGGGGTGGGTCAGCCCCAGCATTTT.

The chain is built from TRBV7-9 and TRBJ1-1; no definite D call. Germline CDR1 SEHNR, CDR2 FQNEAQ (reference sequence). The CDR3 runs 14 residues. V was trimmed by 6 bases and J by 6 bases, leaving 17 bases between them. The CDR3, as DNA: TGTGCCAGCAGTGGCCTGACTGTTCTGCCTGAAGCTTTCTTT. Translating gives CASSGLTVLPEAFF.

This clone was seen a single time. The CDR3 protein is CASSLLGGSSGANVLTF. CDR3 DNA: TGTGCCAGCAGCTTATTAGGCGGCAGCTCTGGGGCCAACGTCCTGACTTTC. This chain connects TRBV7-3 to TRBJ2-6; D unresolved. V shed 2 bases and J shed 0 bases, with 11 bases lying between them. CDR1 and CDR2 (germline): SGHTA, FQGTGA. CDR3 length: 17 amino acids.

CDR3 in amino acids: CASSFKLAFPHF. The CDR3 region has the DNA TGTGCCAGCAGCTTTAAATTGGCCTTTCCGCACTTT. The chain couples TRBV5-8 to TRBJ1-6, with D uncertain. There are 12 residues in the CDR3. The germline V and J ends were trimmed by 2 bases and 19 bases, with 16 bases remaining between them. CDR1 SGHTS and CDR2 YDEGEE come from the germline V gene.

The V call is TRBV7-6, the J call TRBJ1-1; TRBD1 is a possible D gene (6 bases). The germline gives CDR1 SGHVS, CDR2 FNYEAQ. The CDR3 consists of 16 residues. Trimming pared 1 base from V and 0 bases from J, leaving 12 bases between. The CDR3 loop reads CASSLVEGDMNTEAFF. The CDR3 coding sequence is TGTGCCAGCAGCTTAGTAGAGGGGGACATGAACACTGAAGCTTTCTTT.